Each of the 18 T cell receptor beta chains below was sequenced from the same sample in a study of shared clonotypes between healthy human individuals. Produced via immunoSEQ multiplex PCR; TCRdb's table is partial and in-frame only. The table lists about 2.4 million clones, more than 85% of them singletons, with approximately 0.35% in the top ten. The sequencing input was naive CD4+ T cells from PBMCs. Indicated subset: CD45RA+ positively selected. The receptors derive from a man aged 18 to 35 in good health. Some clones in this sample may be carry-over from other donors' samples.

In its sample, this clone was seen once. V usage is TRBV18 and J usage is TRBJ2-7; the D gene is possibly TRBD2 (5 bases). V was clipped by 0 bases and J by 4 bases, with 13 bases between them. Germline assignment: CDR1 KGHSH and CDR2 LQKENI. There are 15 residues in the CDR3. For the CDR3, the DNA is TGTGCCAGCTCACCACCTAGGGAGATCCATTACGAGCAGTACTTC. Translating gives CASSPPREIHYEQYF.

The genes are TRBV5-1 and TRBJ1-4; 12 bases align to TRBD1. V lost 1 base, J lost 7 bases, and 11 bases stayed unmatched. CDR1 SGHRS and CDR2 YFSETQ come from the germline V gene. The CDR3 spans 18 residues. The CDR3 is CASSLTGTGGAVGEKLFF. In nucleotides, the CDR3 is TGCGCCAGCAGCTTGACCGGGACAGGGGGCGCGGTGGGTGAAAAACTGTTTTTT.

This rearrangement joins TRBV6-5 to TRBJ2-2; D perhaps matches TRBD1 (7 bases). The germline V and J ends were trimmed by 6 bases and 6 bases, with 17 bases remaining between them. CDR1 MNHEY and CDR2 SVGAGI come from the germline V gene. The CDR3 has 15 residues. The DNA for the CDR3 is TGTGCCAGCAGAACCCCAGGGGGGATCTCCGGGGAGCTGTTTTTT. Encoded protein: CASRTPGGISGELFF.

The chain has TRBV27 and TRBJ2-3; 8 positions agree with TRBD1. The CDR3 runs to 16 residues. CDR1 MNHEY and CDR2 SMNVEV come from the germline V gene (reference sequence). The J segment lost 6 bases and the V segment lost 6 bases, leaving 14 bases of the junction unmatched. The CDR3 is CASSQIQGGGRDTQYF. Written as DNA, the CDR3 is TGTGCCAGCAGCCAAATACAGGGGGGTGGTCGGGATACGCAGTATTTT.

This chain links TRBV5-1 with TRBJ1-2; 12 nucleotides line up with TRBD1. The V gene end was trimmed by 4 bases and the J gene end by 8 bases; junction bases not matched to a gene: 12. CDR3 length: 16 residues. Germline CDR1 reads SGHRS; CDR2 reads YFSETQ. CDR3 nucleotides: TGCGCCAGCAGCCCTCCCGGGACAGGGGGCGCAGGAGGCTACACCTTC. Translated: CASSPPGTGGAGGYTF.

The gene calls are TRBV10-1 and TRBJ2-1; D might be TRBD2 (5 bases). Germline-derived CDR1 and CDR2 are WNHNN and SYGVQD (reference sequence). V was cut by 2 bases and J by 4 bases, with 9 bases left in between. This CDR3 spans 14 amino acids. CDR3 bases: TGCGCCAGCAGTGAGGCGGGCCCTTACAATGAGCAGTTCTTC. Translation gives CASSEAGPYNEQFF.

The chain joins TRBV27 to TRBJ2-3, with TRBD1 identical over 7 bases. CDR1 is MNHEY, CDR2 SMNVEV, per germline (reference sequence). The CDR3 is 14 residues long. Trimming took 6 bases from V and 1 from J; bases not matched to a gene: 4. CDR3 loop: CASSDRVGTDTQYF. The DNA for the CDR3 is TGTGCCAGCAGCGACAGGGTTGGCACAGATACGCAGTATTTT.

In this sample, this clone turned up a few times. The chain carries TRBV5-4 and TRBJ1-3, with D tentatively TRBD1 (5 bases). The V gene lost 2 bases and the J gene lost 0 bases, with 9 bases spanning the gap. The germline gives CDR1 SGHNT, CDR2 YYREEE (reference sequence). This CDR3 contains 15 residues. Here the CDR3 DNA reads TGTGCCAGCAGCTTCGGGGGGAACTCTGGAAACACCATATATTTT. The encoded protein is CASSFGGNSGNTIYF.

V gene TRBV6-5 combines with J gene TRBJ1-5, with TRBD1 identical over 10 bases. Trimming removed 6 bases from V and 6 bases from J; junction bases left unmatched: 5. Per the germline V gene, CDR1 is MNHEY and CDR2 is SVGAGI. The CDR3 spans 14 residues. The CDR3 loop reads CASSRQGASQPQHF. CDR3 DNA sequence: TGTGCCAGCAGCCGACAGGGGGCTAGTCAGCCCCAGCATTTT.

With regard to this clone: Other DNA sequences in the same sample also yield this CDR3. The V and J genes are TRBV29-1 and TRBJ2-7; D unresolved. V was clipped by 6 bases and J by 0 bases, with 3 bases between them. CDR3 length equals 10 residues. Germline V gene lookup returns CDR1 SQVTM and CDR2 ANQGSEA. The CDR3: CSVGSYEQYF. The CDR3, as DNA: TGCAGCGTGGGCTCCTACGAGCAGTACTTC.

This sequence joins TRBV28 and TRBJ2-7; the match to TRBD1 covers 7 bases. The CDR3 has 15 residues. The trim removed 6 bases at V and 2 bases at J, leaving 10 bases unmatched. Germline V gene sequence: CDR1 MDHEN, CDR2 SYDVKM. The CDR3: CASRSQGLPPYEQYF. The CDR3 DNA reads as TGTGCCAGCAGGTCACAGGGGCTCCCTCCCTACGAGCAGTACTTC.

The chain combines TRBV9 with TRBJ2-3; 8 bases are shared with TRBD1. Unmatched junction bases numbered 5, after V lost 2 bases and J lost 6 bases. Germline V CDR1 and CDR2: SGDLS, YYNGEE. This CDR3 is built from 14 residues. The CDR3 DNA follows: TGTGCCAGCAGCGTCGGGACAGGAGCCGATACGCAGTATTTT. Translated: CASSVGTGADTQYF.

This rearrangement joins TRBV28 to TRBJ1-2; TRBD1 matches 8 bases. The J segment lost 4 bases and the V segment lost 10 bases, leaving 8 bases of the junction unmatched. CDR1 and CDR2 (germline): MDHEN, SYDVKM. This CDR3 is 13 amino acids long. The CDR3 nucleotides are TGTGCCACCAACTCAGGGGGCAGCTATGGCTACACCTTC. It codes for CATNSGGSYGYTF.

The rearrangement joins TRBV18 to TRBJ2-3; tentative D call: TRBD2 (5 bases). CDR1 and CDR2 from the germline V gene are KGHSH and LQKENI. The CDR3 is 15 amino acids. V lost 6 bases to trimming and J lost 5 bases, with 18 bases between them. CDR3 loop: CASSLGISIIDTQYF. The CDR3 DNA follows: TGTGCCAGCTCCCTCGGGATTTCCATCATAGATACGCAGTATTTT. Based on the CDR3 plus reference TRBV18 and TRBJ2-3, the full variable domain is NAGVMQNPRHLVRRRGQEARLRCSPMKGHSHVYWYRQLPEEGLKFMVYLQKENIIDESGMPKERFSAEFPKEGPSILRIQQVVRGDSAAYFCASSLGISIIDTQYFGPGTRLTVL.

CDR3 sequence (DNA): TGTGCCAGCAGTTATGGGGCAGACAGAGGAGCTTTCTTT. Translated, it gives CASSYGADRGAFF. This chain connects TRBV6-5 to TRBJ1-1; D perhaps matches TRBD1 (5 bases). V was shortened by 3 bases and J by 10 bases, with 15 bases between the two germline ends. This CDR3 has 13 residues. Germline V gives CDR1 MNHEY, CDR2 SVGAGI.

The rearrangement joins TRBV13 to TRBJ1-2, with 8 bases that match TRBD1. V was pared by 5 bases and J by 4 bases, with 6 bases of the junction left unmatched. The CDR3 is made up of 14 amino acids. CDR1 is PRHDT, CDR2 FYEKMQ, per germline (reference sequence). The CDR3 spells CASSIRDRPYGYTF. The CDR3 nucleotides read TGTGCCAGCAGCATCCGGGACAGGCCCTATGGCTACACCTTC.

A note on this clone: In the same sample, other DNA sequences code for this CDR3. This sequence joins TRBV7-3 and TRBJ2-1; D is unclear. This CDR3 is built from 13 residues. Germline V gene sequence: CDR1 SGHTA, CDR2 FQGTGA. V was clipped by 0 bases and J by 10 bases, with 10 bases between them. This chain's CDR3 is CASSLTGSGEQFF. The CDR3, as DNA: TGTGCCAGCAGCTTAACGGGGTCAGGAGAGCAGTTCTTC.

The gene calls are TRBV5-4 and TRBJ2-3, with D uncertain. Germline V gene sequence: CDR1 SGHNT, CDR2 YYREEE (reference sequence). With 5 bases removed from V and 2 bases from J, the gap between germline ends came to 12 bases. The CDR3 runs to 14 residues. For the CDR3, the DNA is TGTGCCAGCAGTCTGGGAAGTTTCACAGATACGCAGTATTTT. Amino acid sequence: CASSLGSFTDTQYF.